Listed here is a single T cell receptor beta chain. The antigen is unknown. The data are from a study of blood T cells in healthy people across ages. PCR was performed a second time for about 6 to 11 cycles using a sample-barcoded 5' primer and a J-beta primer mix. TCRdb analysed the 5' RACE reads with MiXCR anew, one entry per CDR3 protein. The sample records about 570,000 distinct CDR3 sequences, 27% being singletons. Germline V gene sequence: CDR1 DFQATT, CDR2 SNEGSKA (reference sequence). Trimming pared 0 bases from V and 7 bases from J, leaving 19 bases between. This CDR3 has 16 amino acids. Study outcomes and limitations: PBMCs that were unsorted prevented a conclusive naive versus antigen-experienced comparison.

The sample comprised blood. This TCR was sampled from a woman in her 70s in good health. V and J are TRBV20-1 and TRBJ2-1; a possible D gene is TRBD1 (5 bases). The CDR3 here is CSARDPSPQRGNEQFF. The CDR3 DNA reads as TGCAGTGCTAGAGATCCAAGCCCTCAAAGGGGAAATGAGCAGTTCTTC.